This TCR beta chain was recovered during a study of blood T cell repertoires in COVID-19. Using immunoSEQ multiplex PCR, the repertoire was profiled, and TCRdb retains in-frame clones only, with some absent. The table has about 140,000 clones, around 80% seen once. Germline V lookup: CDR1 SGHKS, CDR2 YYEKEE (reference sequence). V was pared by 1 base and J by 7 bases, with 14 bases between. The CDR3 sequence is 15 residues long. V gene TRBV5-5 combines with J gene TRBJ1-4; D remains unclear. The source is a human donor in a cohort sampled during active COVID-19. Sequenced sample: peripheral blood. This CDR3 reads CASSLIVEGTEKLFF. As DNA, the CDR3 is TGTGCCAGCAGCTTGATTGTGGAGGGTACTGAAAAACTGTTTTTT.